The present T cell receptor (beta chain) was sequenced within a study of OX40 agonist ivuxolimab in advanced cancers. Baseline was the first blood sampling point, followed by cycle 4 day 1 and cycle 7 day 1. Only in-frame clones appear in the TCRdb table, and some are missing; sequencing was by immunoSEQ multiplex PCR. Among about 58,000 clones, 88% were seen once, and the ten largest hold 3.5%. With 4 bases clipped from V and 7 bases from J, the junction kept 11 bases outside the gene matches. This CDR3 has 17 amino acids. Germline V lookup: CDR1 WNHNN, CDR2 SYGVQD (reference sequence). The chain recombines TRBV10-1 with TRBJ2-1; 12 positions agree with TRBD2. The clonotype was recovered from an adult with an advanced solid tumor such as melanoma, head and neck, liver or kidney cancer. Sequencing used CD4+ or CD8+ T cells sorted from blood, obtained in a trial of the OX40 agonist ivuxolimab. Here the CDR3 DNA reads TGCGCCAGCAGTGGGGGAGGTGGGCTAGCGGGAGGGAATGAGCAGTTCTTC. Translation gives CASSGGGGLAGGNEQFF.